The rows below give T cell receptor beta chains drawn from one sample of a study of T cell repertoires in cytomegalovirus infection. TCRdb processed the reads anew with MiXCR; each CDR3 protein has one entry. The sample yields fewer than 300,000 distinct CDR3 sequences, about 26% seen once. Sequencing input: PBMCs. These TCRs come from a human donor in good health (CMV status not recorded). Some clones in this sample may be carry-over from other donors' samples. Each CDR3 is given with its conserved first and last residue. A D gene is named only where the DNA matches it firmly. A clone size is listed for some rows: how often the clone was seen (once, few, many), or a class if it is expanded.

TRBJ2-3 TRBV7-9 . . TGTGCCAGCAGCCCCATCGGGGGGCCAACAGATACGCAGTATTTT CASSPIGGPTDTQYF
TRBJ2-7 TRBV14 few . TGTGCCAGCAGCCAGAGGGACCGCCCCCCCCTCTCCTACGAGCAGTACTTC CASSQRDRPPLSYEQYF
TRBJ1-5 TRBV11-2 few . TGTGCCAGCAGCTCCCCCCCAGGTTGGGGGAAGGGGCCCCAGCATTTT CASSSPPGWGKGPQHF
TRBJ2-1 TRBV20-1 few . TGCAGTGCTAGAGGCGTCCAGGGGGGCTACAATGAGCAGTTCTTC CSARGVQGGYNEQFF
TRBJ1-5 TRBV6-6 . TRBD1 TGTGCCAGCAGTAGCCGGGACAGGGTGCGCAATCAGCCCCAGCATTTT CASSSRDRVRNQPQHF
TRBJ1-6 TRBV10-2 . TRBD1 TGCGCCAGCAGCAGGAATGGACAGGGTAATTCACCCCTCCACTTT CASSRNGQGNSPLHF
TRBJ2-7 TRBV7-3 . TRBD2 TGTGCCAGCAGCCCTCCTAGCGGGACCCTCTCCTACGAGCAGTACTTC CASSPPSGTLSYEQYF
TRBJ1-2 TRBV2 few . TGTGCCAGCAGTGAAGCGCTTGGGGGATCGGTTGGCTACACCTTC CASSEALGGSVGYTF
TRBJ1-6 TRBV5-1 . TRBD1 TGCGCCAGCAGCTTGCAGACAGGGGCCGATTCACCCCTCCACTTT CASSLQTGADSPLHF
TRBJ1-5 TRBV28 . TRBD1 TGTGCCAGTCAGGGGGCGCGAAGACAGCCCCAGCATTTT CASQGARRQPQHF
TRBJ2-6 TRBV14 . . TGTGCCAGCAGCCCCTTACGGGACTCTGAGGCCAACGTCCTGACTTTC CASSPLRDSEANVLTF
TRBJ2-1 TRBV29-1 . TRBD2 TGCAGCGTTGAAGATCATAGCGGGAAAGATAATGAGCAGTTCTTC CSVEDHSGKDNEQFF
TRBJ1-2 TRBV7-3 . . TGTGCCAGCAGCTCGACTCACAGGGTTAACTATGGCTACACCTTC CASSSTHRVNYGYTF
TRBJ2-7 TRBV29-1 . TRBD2 TGCAGCGTTGTAGCGGGGGTCTCCTACGAGCAGTACTTC CSVVAGVSYEQYF
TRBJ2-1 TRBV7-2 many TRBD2 TGTGCCAGCAGCTCGACTAGCGGGAGGGGGTCCTACAATGAGCAGTTCTTC CASSSTSGRGSYNEQFF
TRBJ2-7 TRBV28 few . TGTGCCAGCCCCTCCCCCAGACCGCCCTACGAGCAGTACTTC CASPSPRPPYEQYF
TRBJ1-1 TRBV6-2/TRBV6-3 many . TGTGCCAGCAGTTACTCGGAGACCCACCTGAACACTGCAGCTTTCTTT CASSYSETHLNTAAFF
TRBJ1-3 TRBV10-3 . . TGTGCCATCAGTGAGGCCGCCCACTCTGGAAACACCATATATTTT CAISEAAHSGNTIYF
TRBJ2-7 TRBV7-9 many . TGTGCCAGCAGCTTATTAGGGGACAAACCCTACGAGTCGCAGTACTTC CASSLLGDKPYESQYF
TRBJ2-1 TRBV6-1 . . TGTGCCAGCAGCGGAGGGGTAGGGAATGAGCAGTTCTTC CASSGGVGNEQFF
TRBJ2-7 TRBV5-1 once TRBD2 TGCGCCAGCAGACCCGGGACTAGCGGAGTTGAGCAGTACTTC CASRPGTSGVEQYF
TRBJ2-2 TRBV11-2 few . TGTGCCAGCAGCCTATCCCCCCAAGACACCGGGGAGCTGTTTTTT CASSLSPQDTGELFF
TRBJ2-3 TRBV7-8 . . TGTGCCAGCAGTTCTGGAGCACACAGAACGCAGTATTTT CASSSGAHRTQYF
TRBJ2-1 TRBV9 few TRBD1 TGTGCCAGCAGCGTATCGGGACAGGGGGCGGGCGATGAGCAGTTCTTC CASSVSGQGAGDEQFF
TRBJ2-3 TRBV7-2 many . TGTGCCAGCAGCTTGTTCGGGCGCCGAGGCACAGATACGCAGTATTTT CASSLFGRRGTDTQYF
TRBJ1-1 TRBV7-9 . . TGTGCCAGCAGCTACAACACACAGAACACTGAAGCTTTCTTT CASSYNTQNTEAFF
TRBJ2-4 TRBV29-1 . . TGCAGCGGTCGGTCGGCTGGGGCAAACATTCAGTACTTC CSGRSAGANIQYF
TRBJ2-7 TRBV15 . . TGTGCCACCAGCAGAGATCGTTGGCTCTACGAGCAGTACTTC CATSRDRWLYEQYF
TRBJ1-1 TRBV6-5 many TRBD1 TGTGCCAGCAGTTACGGACAGGGGCGGGACACTGAAGCTTTCTTT CASSYGQGRDTEAFF
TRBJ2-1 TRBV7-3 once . TGTGCCAGCAGCCCGGCACTAAGGAACAATGAGCAGTTCTTC CASSPALRNNEQFF
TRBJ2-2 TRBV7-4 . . TGTGCCAGCAGCTTAGAAGGGTTGACCGGGGAGCTGTTTTTT CASSLEGLTGELFF
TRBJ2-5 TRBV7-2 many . TGTGCCAGCAGCTTAGGGTTAGGGATGATTGGAGAGACCCAGTACTTC CASSLGLGMIGETQYF
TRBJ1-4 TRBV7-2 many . TGTGCCAGCAGCTTACAGAAGTCAACTAATGAAAAACTGTTTTTT CASSLQKSTNEKLFF
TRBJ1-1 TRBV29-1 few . TGCAGCGTTGAGCAACAGATAAACACTGAAGCTTTCTTT CSVEQQINTEAFF
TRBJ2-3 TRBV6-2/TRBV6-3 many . TGTGCCAGCAGACACCGAGGAGCTAGCGCCACAGATACGCAGTATTTT CASRHRGASATDTQYF
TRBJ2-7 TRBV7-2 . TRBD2 TGTGCCAGCAGCTTAGGCTGGACTAGCGGGTACGAGCAGTACTTC CASSLGWTSGYEQYF
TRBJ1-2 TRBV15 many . TGTGCCACCAGCAGAGAATTCGGGTCTCTCTTTGGCTACACCTTC CATSREFGSLFGYTF
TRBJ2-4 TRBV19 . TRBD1 TGTGCCAGTAGCCCCCGTGGACAGGGGGGAAACATTCAGTACTTC CASSPRGQGGNIQYF
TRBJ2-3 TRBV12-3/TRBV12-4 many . TGTGCCAGCACCCCGTGGACGGGGGGCACAGATACGCAGTATTTT CASTPWTGGTDTQYF
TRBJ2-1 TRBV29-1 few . TGCAGCGTTACACCGGCGGGTGAGCAGTTCTTC CSVTPAGEQFF